The 3 T cell receptor beta chains reported below all come from one sample, sequenced in a study of blood T cell repertoires in COVID-19. Assay used: immunoSEQ multiplex PCR; TCRdb lists only in-frame clones, some missing. In the table there are some 200,000 clones, roughly 79% of which are singletons. The specimen sequenced was peripheral blood. Source of these receptors: an elderly woman with COVID-19, enrolled during active disease.

J is TRBJ2-7 and V is TRBV12-3 or TRBV12-4, with D uncertain. The length of the CDR3 is 12 residues. Trimming shortened V by 5 bases and J by 10 bases, and 15 bases separated the two germline ends. CDR3 nucleotide sequence: TGTGCCAGCAGTCCATCCCCCTACCTCCAGTACTTC. It yields the protein CASSPSPYLQYF.

CDR3 amino acids: CASSPMTGTQSRGTQYF. CDR3 in DNA: TGCGCCAGCAGCCCAATGACCGGGACACAGTCCCGGGGGACCCAGTACTTC. The J gene is TRBJ2-5, the V gene TRBV5-1, with D perhaps TRBD1 (6 bases). The CDR3 extends over 17 amino acids. The germline V gene has CDR1 SGHRS and CDR2 YFSETQ. Trimming cost V 4 bases and J 7 bases, with 26 bases left between them.

This chain connects TRBV6-6 to TRBJ1-1; a possible D gene is TRBD1 (5 bases). CDR1 is MNHNY and CDR2 is SVGAGI in the germline V gene (reference sequence). Trimming took 6 bases from V and 2 from J, leaving 13 bases between them. This CDR3 is built from 14 residues. The CDR3 sequence is CASRLRRGNTEAFF. The CDR3, as DNA: TGTGCCAGCAGATTGCGAAGGGGAAACACTGAAGCTTTCTTT.